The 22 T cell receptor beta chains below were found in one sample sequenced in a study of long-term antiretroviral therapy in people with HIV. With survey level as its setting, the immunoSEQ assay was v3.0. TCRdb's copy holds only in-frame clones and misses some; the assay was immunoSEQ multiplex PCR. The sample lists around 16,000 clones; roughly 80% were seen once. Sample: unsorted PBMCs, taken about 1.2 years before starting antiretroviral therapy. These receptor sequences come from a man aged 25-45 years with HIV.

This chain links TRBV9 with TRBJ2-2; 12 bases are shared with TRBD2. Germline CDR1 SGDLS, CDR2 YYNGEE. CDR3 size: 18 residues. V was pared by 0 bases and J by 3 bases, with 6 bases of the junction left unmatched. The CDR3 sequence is CASSVGLAGDSDTGELFF. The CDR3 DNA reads TGTGCCAGCAGCGTAGGACTAGCGGGAGATTCGGACACCGGGGAGCTGTTTTTT.

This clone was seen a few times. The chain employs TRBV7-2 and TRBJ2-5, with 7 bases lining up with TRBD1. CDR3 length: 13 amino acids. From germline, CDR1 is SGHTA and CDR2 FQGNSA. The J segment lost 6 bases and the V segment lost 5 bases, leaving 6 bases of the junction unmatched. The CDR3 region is CASSDYRGQTQYF. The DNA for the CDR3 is TGTGCCAGCAGCGACTACAGGGGACAGACCCAGTACTTC. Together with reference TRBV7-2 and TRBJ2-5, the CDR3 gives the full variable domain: GAGVSQSPSNKVTEKGKDVELRCDPISGHTALYWYRQSLGQGLEFLIYFQGNSAPDKSGLPSDRFSAERTGGSVSTLTIQRTQQEDSAVYLCASSDYRGQTQYFGPGTRLLVL.

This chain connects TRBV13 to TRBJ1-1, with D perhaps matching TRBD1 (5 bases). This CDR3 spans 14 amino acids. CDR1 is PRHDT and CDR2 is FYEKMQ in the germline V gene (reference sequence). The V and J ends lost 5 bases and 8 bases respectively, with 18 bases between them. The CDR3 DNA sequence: TGTGCCAGCAGCCACAGAGGGGCCGCCCAGGAAGCTTTCTTT. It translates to CASSHRGAAQEAFF.

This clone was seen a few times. In DNA, the CDR3 is TGTGCCAGCTCACCGGCCCCAGGGGGCACTGAAGCTTTCTTT. This translates into CASSPAPGGTEAFF. The rearrangement joins TRBV18 to TRBJ1-1; TRBD1 matches 7 bases. V shed 3 bases, J shed 4 bases, and the junction held 5 bases outside the gene matches. The CDR3 totals 14 residues. Germline V gene data show CDR1 as KGHSH and CDR2 as LQKENI.

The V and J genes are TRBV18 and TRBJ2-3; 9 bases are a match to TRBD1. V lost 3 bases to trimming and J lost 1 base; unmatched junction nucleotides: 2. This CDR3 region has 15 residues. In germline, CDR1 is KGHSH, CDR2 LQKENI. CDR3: CASSPRDRGTDTQYF. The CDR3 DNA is TGTGCCAGCTCACCCCGGGACAGGGGCACAGATACGCAGTATTTT.

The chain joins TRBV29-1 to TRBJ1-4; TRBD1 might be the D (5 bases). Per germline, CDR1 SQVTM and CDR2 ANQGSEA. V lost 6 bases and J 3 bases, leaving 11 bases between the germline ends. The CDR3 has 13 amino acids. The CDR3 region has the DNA TGCAGCGTCCACGTAGGGGCTAATGAAAAACTGTTTTTT. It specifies CSVHVGANEKLFF.

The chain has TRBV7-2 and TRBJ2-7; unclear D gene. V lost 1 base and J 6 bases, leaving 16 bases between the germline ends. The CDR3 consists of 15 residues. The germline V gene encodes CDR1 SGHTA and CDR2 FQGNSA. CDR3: CASSLGNSPMGEQYF. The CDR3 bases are TGTGCCAGCAGCTTAGGGAACTCCCCTATGGGCGAGCAGTACTTC.

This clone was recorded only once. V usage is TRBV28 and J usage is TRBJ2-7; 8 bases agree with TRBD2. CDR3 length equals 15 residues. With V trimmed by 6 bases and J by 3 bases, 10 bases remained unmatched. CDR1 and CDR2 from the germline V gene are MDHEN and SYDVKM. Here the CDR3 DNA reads TGTGCCAGCAGCCCCACGGGAGGGGCCCGCTACGAGCAGTACTTC. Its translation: CASSPTGGARYEQYF.

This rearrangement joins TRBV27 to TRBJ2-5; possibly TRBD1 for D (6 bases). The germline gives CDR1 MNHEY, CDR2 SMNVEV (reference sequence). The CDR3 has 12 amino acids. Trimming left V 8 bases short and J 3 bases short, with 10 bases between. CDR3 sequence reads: CASQGSEETQYF. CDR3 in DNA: TGTGCCAGCCAGGGGAGTGAAGAGACCCAGTACTTC.

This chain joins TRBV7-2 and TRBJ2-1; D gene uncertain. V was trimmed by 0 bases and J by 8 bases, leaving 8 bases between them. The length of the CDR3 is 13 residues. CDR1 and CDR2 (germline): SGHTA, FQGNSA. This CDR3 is CASSLAPVDEQFF. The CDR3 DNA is TGTGCCAGCAGCTTAGCCCCCGTCGATGAGCAGTTCTTC.

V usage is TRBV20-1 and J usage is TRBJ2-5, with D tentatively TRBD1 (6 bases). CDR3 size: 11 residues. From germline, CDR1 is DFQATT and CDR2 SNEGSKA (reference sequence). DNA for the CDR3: TGCCGACTCGTGGGGGCTGAGACCCAGTACTTC. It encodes CRLVGAETQYF.

The CDR3 here is CASSAQGANTEAFF. The DNA of the CDR3 is TGTGCCAGCAGCGCCCAGGGGGCGAACACTGAAGCTTTCTTT. The chain has TRBV9 and TRBJ1-1, with 8 bases fitting TRBD1. CDR3 length equals 14 residues. From germline, CDR1 is SGDLS and CDR2 YYNGEE. J lost 1 base, V lost 3 bases, and 2 bases had no gene match.

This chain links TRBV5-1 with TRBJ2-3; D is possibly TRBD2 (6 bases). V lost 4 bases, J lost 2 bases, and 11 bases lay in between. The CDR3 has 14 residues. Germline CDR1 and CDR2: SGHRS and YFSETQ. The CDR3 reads CASSRTGDTDTQYF. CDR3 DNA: TGCGCCAGCAGCCGGACGGGGGACACAGATACGCAGTATTTT.

For the CDR3, the DNA is TGTGCCAGCAGTAACAGAGACTACGAGCAGTACTTC. Translated, it gives CASSNRDYEQYF. The V call is TRBV7-2, the J call TRBJ2-7; D gene ambiguous. The CDR3 spans 12 residues. Germline lookup yields CDR1 SGHTA and CDR2 FQGNSA. V was trimmed by 6 bases and J by 3 bases, leaving 9 bases between them.

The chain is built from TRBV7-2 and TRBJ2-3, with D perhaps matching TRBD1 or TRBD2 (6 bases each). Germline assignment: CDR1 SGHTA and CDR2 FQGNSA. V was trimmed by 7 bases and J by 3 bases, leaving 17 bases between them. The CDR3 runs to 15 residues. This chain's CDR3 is CASTMRGALTDTQYF. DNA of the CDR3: TGTGCCAGCACGATGAGGGGGGCCTTGACAGATACGCAGTATTTT.

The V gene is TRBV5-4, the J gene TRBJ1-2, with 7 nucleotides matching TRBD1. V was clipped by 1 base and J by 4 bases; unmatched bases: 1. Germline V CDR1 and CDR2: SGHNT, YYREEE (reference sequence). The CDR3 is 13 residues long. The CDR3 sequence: CASSLNRGYGYTF. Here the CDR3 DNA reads TGTGCCAGCAGCTTGAACAGGGGCTATGGCTACACCTTC.

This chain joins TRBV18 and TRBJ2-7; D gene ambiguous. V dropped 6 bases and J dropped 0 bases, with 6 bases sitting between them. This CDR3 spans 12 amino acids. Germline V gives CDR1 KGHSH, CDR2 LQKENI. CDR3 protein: CASSPSSYEQYF. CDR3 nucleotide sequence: TGTGCCAGCTCTCCAAGCTCCTACGAGCAGTACTTC.

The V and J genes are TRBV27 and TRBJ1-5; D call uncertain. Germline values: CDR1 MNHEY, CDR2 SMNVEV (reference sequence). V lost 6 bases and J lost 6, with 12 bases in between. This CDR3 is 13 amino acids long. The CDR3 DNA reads TGTGCCAGCAGCTACAGTGAGGGTCAGCCCCAGCATTTT. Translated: CASSYSEGQPQHF.

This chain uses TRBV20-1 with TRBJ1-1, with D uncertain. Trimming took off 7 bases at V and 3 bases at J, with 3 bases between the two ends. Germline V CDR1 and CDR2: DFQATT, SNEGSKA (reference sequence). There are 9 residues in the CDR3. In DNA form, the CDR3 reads TGCAGTGACGACACTGAAGCTTTCTTT. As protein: CSDDTEAFF.

The CDR3 region has the DNA TGTGCCAGCAGCCTCGGGACAGCACACAATGAGCAGTTCTTC. Translating gives CASSLGTAHNEQFF. The chain recombines TRBV5-6 with TRBJ2-1; 7 bases agree with TRBD1. This CDR3 contains 14 residues. V lost 4 bases to trimming and J lost 5 bases; unmatched junction nucleotides: 6. Germline-derived CDR1 and CDR2 are SGHDT and YYEEEE.

In DNA form, the CDR3 reads TGTGCCTGGAGCGAGGGGCTCGAGCAGTACTTC. Protein: CAWSEGLEQYF. The gene calls are TRBV30 and TRBJ2-7; TRBD1 or TRBD2 may be the D gene (5 bases each). Trimming shortened V by 3 bases and J by 6 bases, and 9 bases separated the two germline ends. Germline CDR1 and CDR2: GTSNPN and SVGIG (reference sequence). The CDR3 runs to 11 residues.

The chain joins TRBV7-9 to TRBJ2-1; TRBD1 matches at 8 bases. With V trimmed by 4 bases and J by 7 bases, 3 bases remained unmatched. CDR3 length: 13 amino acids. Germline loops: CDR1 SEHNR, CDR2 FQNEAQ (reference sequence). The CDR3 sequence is CASSSWTGNEQFF. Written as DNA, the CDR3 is TGTGCCAGCAGCTCCTGGACAGGGAATGAGCAGTTCTTC.